The T cell receptor (beta chain) described here comes from a study of monozygotic twins with inflammatory bowel disease (dated by TCRdb to the late 2010s). Broadly, across the study: The full study comprised 28 monozygotic twin pairs: nine German pairs (four IBD-concordant, five IBD-discordant) and 19 IBD-discordant Danish pairs. Disease-associated traits were sought mainly through comparisons between IBD patients and their genetically identical healthy co-twins within discordant pairs. Each individual had, on average, about 151 000 unique TCRalpha sequences and 181 000 unique TCRbeta sequences available for analysis. Overall study results and their limits: No difference in repertoire similarity was observed between concordant and discordant twins, possibly owing to limited statistical power. IBD patients shared fewer clonotypes with other individuals than healthy twins did, most markedly in patients showing signs of disease activity. The results gave no support for a single strong signal or clonotype linked to IBD. The analysis was unable to tell apart different T cell subtypes. Because patients were on differing immunosuppressive treatments, the repertoires may have picked up extra background noise and inter-individual variability. TCRbeta repertoire diversity, by inverse Simpson index, was decreased in IBD patients compared with their healthy co-twins.

The CDR3 holds 14 amino acids from the cysteine to the phenylalanine. The DNA sequence is not available. The germline V gene sets CDR1 to SGHTA and CDR2 to FQGNSA. Remarks on this clonotype: The specificity of this receptor is unknown.

The receptor library was made with 5' RACE. For each TCR library, 3,000 to 4,000 ng of total RNA was used. For each sample, cDNA was synthesized in eight separate reactions using SMARTScribe reverse transcriptase. During cDNA synthesis, unique molecular identifiers containing a 6-nucleotide sample barcode were introduced by template switching. TCRalpha and TCRbeta cDNA was amplified by two nested PCRs of about 15 and 9 cycles, with bead purification after each PCR. Before amplification, the cDNA was treated with uracil DNA-glycosylase and purified using the QIAquick PCR purification kit. The second PCR added Illumina TruSeq-compatible adapters along with sample-specific barcodes. Library quality and concentration were assessed using TapeStation and Qubit, and about 5 ng of each library was pooled. The pooled libraries were sequenced with 2 x 100 bp reads and custom sequencing primers on an Illumina HiSeq2500 single-index Rapid Run. The published analysis was carried out like this. UMI-based consensus assembly with MiGEC version 1.2.6 was used to correct PCR and sequencing errors. MiXCR version 2.1.1 was used to carry out V(D)J alignment, clonotype assembly and CDR3 extraction. To normalise gene usage, clonotype sharing and MAIT/NKT TCR abundance, the top 1000, 10 000 and 20 000 clonotypes in each sample were analysed. After downsampling to 27 000 UMIs, diversity was calculated as the inverse Simpson index using the vegan R package. Statistical testing used paired Mann-Whitney U tests on the discordant twin pairs and applied Benjamini-Hochberg correction for multiple testing. Reads reprocessed by TCRdb are summarized as one entry per CDR3 protein sequence, and DNA is absent. Here the V and J calls rest on TCRdb's processing, not on the authors' analysis. The sample table includes under 350,000 distinct CDR3 sequences. The ten largest account for roughly 5.3% of the sample.

From each donor, an approximately 2.5 ml peripheral blood sample was drawn into PAXgene tubes and stored at -80 degrees C. Total RNA was isolated from whole blood with the PAXgene blood miRNA kit on an automated QIAcube, without T cell sorting. Peripheral blood from monozygotic twin pairs concordant or discordant for inflammatory bowel disease was subjected to deep TCRalpha and TCRbeta repertoire profiling with unique molecular barcoding. Smoking habits were recorded for all twin pairs, and each individual was classified as a current, former or never smoker. The sequence came from a human donor with ulcerative colitis or Crohn's disease, or a healthy co-twin of an affected twin (not recorded which). The V and J genes are TRBV7-2 and TRBJ2-7; with no DNA, the TCRdb D assignment of TRBD1 cannot be verified. What was sequenced was blood. The CDR3 is CASSLGSQGSEQYF.